What follows are 2 T cell receptor beta chains derived from one specimen sequenced in a study of post-analysis software for immune sequencing data (dated by TCRdb to about 2015). The protocol used for the library was PCR. Instrument on record: Illumina HiSeq 2500. To reduce PCR and sequencing biases, unique molecular identifiers were incorporated into the TCR beta cDNA libraries. TCRdb passed the public sequencing reads through fastp at Q25 and MiXCR, retaining productive beta sequences. Each CDR3 protein appears once, grouped with its most common genes and DNA. Across this sample there are about 820,000 distinct CDR3 sequences, with approximately 57% seen only once. The ten largest clones add up to around 4.5% of the sample. No antigen has been assigned to these receptors. The full study reports these points: Patients showed significantly higher frequencies than controls for a handful of TRBV segments, among them TRBV5-6, TRBV5-1 and TRBV20-1.

The sequenced sample consisted of blood. The origin of the receptors is a girl aged 5-17 years with multiple sclerosis.

V usage is TRBV9 and J usage is TRBJ1-1; 9 nucleotides line up with TRBD1. Germline loops: CDR1 SGDLS, CDR2 YYNGEE. The CDR3 sequence is 12 residues long. Trimming at V came to 3 bases and at J to 8 bases, leaving 2 bases not matched to a gene. The chain's CDR3 is CASSGGQGEAFF. CDR3 in DNA: TGTGCCAGCAGCGGCGGACAGGGGGAAGCTTTCTTT.

The chain couples TRBV12-3 or TRBV12-4 to TRBJ1-6, with a weak D call TRBD1 (5 bases). The CDR3 has 16 residues. V gave up 6 bases and J gave up 4 bases, with 16 bases separating them. The CDR3 nucleotides are TGTGCCAGCAGATATTCCGGGGCCTCTTATAATTCACCCCTCCACTTT. It codes for CASRYSGASYNSPLHF.